The 26 T cell receptor beta chains listed next were all sequenced from one sample in a study of T cell responses to AZD1222 COVID-19 vaccine. Only in-frame clones appear in the TCRdb table, and some are missing; sequencing was by immunoSEQ multiplex PCR. The sample carries over 85,000 clones, about 89% recorded once. The starting material was peripheral blood, obtained on day 0 of AZD1222 vaccination. These receptors were taken from an adult in good health.

The CDR3 sequence: CASSVSRAGANVLTF. DNA of the CDR3: TGTGCCAGCAGTGTCTCCAGGGCTGGGGCCAACGTCCTGACTTTC. The chain is built from TRBV2 and TRBJ2-6; D may be TRBD1 (5 bases). Germline V gene lookup returns CDR1 SNHLY and CDR2 FYNNEI. V gave up 4 bases and J gave up 2 bases, with 9 bases separating them. The CDR3 totals 15 residues.

The chain recombines TRBV4-2 with TRBJ2-2; no clear D. The CDR3 runs to 16 residues. V lost 1 base, J lost 1 base, and 10 bases lay in between. Per germline, CDR1 LGHNA and CDR2 YNFKEQ. The CDR3 DNA is TGTGCCAGCAGCCAAGCAGGCAGCAGGAACACCGGGGAGCTGTTTTTT. Its protein is CASSQAGSRNTGELFF.

The chain joins TRBV3-1 (or the pseudogene TRBV3-2) to TRBJ2-1; 7 nucleotides align to TRBD2. Germline trimming cut 0 bases from V and 6 bases from J; bases unmatched to any gene: 5. The CDR3 is made up of 15 amino acids. Germline-derived CDR1 and CDR2 are LGHDT and YNNKEL (reference sequence). CDR3 loop: CASSQDGAGANEQFF. DNA of the CDR3: TGTGCCAGCAGCCAAGATGGGGCGGGAGCCAATGAGCAGTTCTTC.

The CDR3 is CASRALGQGGNYGYTF. The CDR3 DNA reads as TGTGCCAGCAGGGCCCTTGGACAGGGGGGGAACTATGGCTACACCTTC. The chain has TRBV28 and TRBJ1-2, with TRBD1 matching 10 bases. V was clipped by 6 bases and J by 2 bases; unmatched bases: 9. Germline V gene sequence: CDR1 MDHEN, CDR2 SYDVKM. This CDR3 is 16 amino acids long.

This clone showed up just once. V is TRBV25-1 and J is TRBJ1-1, with 7 bases fitting TRBD1. The CDR3 length is 15 residues. The V and J ends lost 4 bases and 2 bases, in that order; junction bases with no gene match: 7. The germline V gene has CDR1 MGHDK and CDR2 SYGVNS. The CDR3 sequence is CASSGRTGSNTEAFF. CDR3 DNA: TGTGCCAGCAGTGGCCGGACAGGCTCCAACACTGAAGCTTTCTTT.

The V and J genes are TRBV7-9 and TRBJ1-3; D is unclear. Germline loops: CDR1 SEHNR, CDR2 FQNEAQ (reference sequence). With 5 bases removed from V and 2 bases from J, the gap between germline ends came to 10 bases. This CDR3 region has 14 residues. CDR3 region: CASSLRGPGNTIYF. The CDR3 region has the DNA TGTGCCAGCAGCCTCAGAGGACCTGGAAACACCATATATTTT.

This clone was observed a single time. The chain carries TRBV5-1 and TRBJ1-5, with D tentatively TRBD1 (5 bases). CDR3 length: 14 residues. The germline V gene has CDR1 SGHRS and CDR2 YFSETQ. Trimming stripped 0 bases from V and 1 base from J, with 5 bases between. CDR3 sequence reads: CASSLGQSNQPQHF. CDR3 nucleotide sequence: TGCGCCAGCAGCTTGGGACAGAGCAATCAGCCCCAGCATTTT. Filled out from reference TRBV5-1 and TRBJ1-5, the complete variable domain reads KAGVTQTPRYLIKTRGQQVTLSCSPISGHRSVSWYQQTPGQGLQFLFEYFSETQRNKGNFPGRFSGRQFSNSRSEMNVSTLELGDSALYLCASSLGQSNQPQHFGDGTRLSIL.

This chain connects TRBV11-2 to TRBJ2-7, with no clear D. This CDR3 has 15 amino acids. Germline V gives CDR1 SGHAT, CDR2 FQNNGV. Trimming cost V 1 base and J 6 bases, with 16 bases left between them. The CDR3 region has the DNA TGTGCCAGCAGCTTAGGGCAGCGAAGGGTGGGCGAGCAGTACTTC. Residues: CASSLGQRRVGEQYF. Looking up the rest from reference TRBV11-2 and TRBJ2-7 gives the full variable domain: EAGVAQSPRYKIIEKRQSVAFWCNPISGHATLYWYQQILGQGPKLLIQFQNNGVVDDSQLPKDRFSAERLKGVDSTLKIQPAKLEDSAVYLCASSLGQRRVGEQYFGPGTRLTVT.

V is TRBV6-2 or TRBV6-3 and J is TRBJ1-2; 8 nucleotides agree with TRBD1. V trimming: 6 bases; J trimming: 4 bases; junction bases outside the gene matches: 13. The CDR3 contains 16 residues. Looked up from germline, CDR1 is MNHEY and CDR2 is SVGEGT. The CDR3 coding sequence is TGTGCCAGCAGCCCAACCCCGGGACAGGTACCCTATGGCTACACCTTC. It is translated as CASSPTPGQVPYGYTF.

This rearrangement joins TRBV28 to TRBJ1-4; D unclear. Trimming took off 3 bases at V and 7 bases at J, with 6 bases between the two ends. The CDR3 spans 12 residues. Germline V gene data show CDR1 as MDHEN and CDR2 as SYDVKM. DNA of the CDR3: TGTGCCAGCAGTTTTAGGAGTGAAAAACTGTTTTTT. Amino acids: CASSFRSEKLFF. Filled out from reference TRBV28 and TRBJ1-4, the complete variable domain reads DVKVTQSSRYLVKRTGEKVFLECVQDMDHENMFWYRQDPGLGLRLIYFSYDVKMKEKGDIPEGYSVSREKKERFSLILESASTNQTSMYLCASSFRSEKLFFGSGTQLSVL.

There are a few counts of this clone. The J gene is TRBJ2-1, the V gene TRBV2; 12 nucleotides line up with TRBD2. V was clipped by 4 bases and J by 4 bases; unmatched bases: 8. Germline-derived CDR1 and CDR2 are SNHLY and FYNNEI. The CDR3 covers 17 residues. The CDR3 is CASSATSGSVSYNEQFF. CDR3 nucleotides: TGTGCCAGCAGTGCGACTAGCGGGAGTGTTTCGTACAATGAGCAGTTCTTC. The variable domain in full, completed from reference TRBV2 and TRBJ2-1, reads EPEVTQTPSHQVTQMGQEVILRCVPISNHLYFYWYRQILGQKVEFLVSFYNNEISEKSEIFDDQFSVERPDGSNFTLKIRSTKLEDSAMYFCASSATSGSVSYNEQFFGPGTRLTVL.

CDR3 nucleotides: TGTGCCACTACGGGGGGGTTTTCGATTAGCTCCTACAATGAGCAGTTCTTC. Amino acids: CATTGGFSISSYNEQFF. The chain combines TRBV7-9 with TRBJ2-1; 8 bases align to TRBD2. The V segment lost 10 bases and the J segment 0 bases; nucleotides outside the gene matches: 14. Germline CDR1 SEHNR, CDR2 FQNEAQ (reference sequence). This CDR3 region has 17 residues.

This clone has just one count. V gene TRBV7-3 combines with J gene TRBJ2-2, with D maybe TRBD1 (6 bases). Trimming removed 1 base at V and 7 bases at J, with 10 bases between. CDR1 is SGHTA and CDR2 is FQGTGA in the germline V gene. The CDR3 contains 14 residues. The CDR3 sequence: CASSLIQGGGELFF. CDR3 DNA sequence: TGTGCCAGCAGCTTAATACAGGGCGGCGGGGAGCTGTTTTTT.

The rearrangement uses TRBV9 and TRBJ1-2, with a possible D match to TRBD1 (5 bases). Trimming took off 4 bases at V and 4 bases at J, with 14 bases between the two ends. Germline V lookup: CDR1 SGDLS, CDR2 YYNGEE. The CDR3 consists of 14 residues. CDR3 sequence reads: CASSPQPGTYGYTF. CDR3 coding DNA: TGTGCCAGCAGCCCCCAGCCAGGGACCTATGGCTACACCTTC.

The V call is TRBV3-1 (or the pseudogene TRBV3-2), the J call TRBJ2-2; the D is unclear. CDR3 size: 13 residues. The germline V and J ends were trimmed by 1 base and 4 bases, with 4 bases remaining between them. Germline-derived CDR1 and CDR2 are LGHDT and YNNKEL (reference sequence). CDR3 residues: CASSQGLTGELFF. The CDR3 DNA reads TGTGCCAGCAGCCAAGGCCTCACCGGGGAGCTGTTTTTT.

CDR3 region: CASSGSRNTGELFF. CDR3 coding DNA: TGTGCCAGCAGCGGCAGTCGGAACACCGGGGAGCTGTTTTTT. This chain joins TRBV6-5 and TRBJ2-2, with D uncertain. The germline CDR1 and CDR2 sequences are MNHEY and SVGAGI. V dropped 6 bases and J dropped 1 base, with 9 bases sitting between them. The CDR3 loop spans 14 amino acids.

This sequence joins TRBV5-1 and TRBJ2-1; possibly TRBD2 for D (5 bases). V lost 0 bases, J lost 10 bases, and 14 bases lay in between. This CDR3 has 14 residues. Per germline, CDR1 SGHRS and CDR2 YFSETQ. The CDR3 nucleotides read TGCGCCAGCAGCTTGGCATATAGGCCGGGGGAGCAGTTCTTC. Translating it yields CASSLAYRPGEQFF.

The chain recombines TRBV9 with TRBJ1-2; 7 positions agree with TRBD1. Per germline, CDR1 SGDLS and CDR2 YYNGEE. Losses at the gene ends were 4 bases for V and 1 base for J; bases not matched to a gene: 1. The length of the CDR3 is 13 residues. In nucleotides, the CDR3 is TGTGCCAGCAGCAGGGACAGTAACTATGGCTACACCTTC. Protein: CASSRDSNYGYTF.

Turning to this clone: Germline is not matched at one junction end, which may reflect a read error. This chain uses TRBV11-2 with TRBJ2-7; 7 bases match TRBD1. CDR1 is SGHAT, CDR2 FQNNGV, per germline. This CDR3 contains 15 residues. CDR3 nucleotides: TGTGCCAGCAGCCTAGACAGGGTAGAGATCTACGAGCAGTACTTC. Protein sequence: CASSLDRVEIYEQYF.

The V and J genes are TRBV5-5 and TRBJ1-1; D not resolved. The CDR3 extends over 14 amino acids. The germline V gene has CDR1 SGHKS and CDR2 YYEKEE (reference sequence). V was trimmed by 4 bases and J by 7 bases, leaving 17 bases between them. DNA for the CDR3: TGTGCCAGCAGCCCAAACGGAGTGCGGGGTGAAGCTTTCTTT. Its translation: CASSPNGVRGEAFF.

The chain joins TRBV6-4 to TRBJ2-1; 9 bases fit TRBD2. This CDR3 comprises 15 residues. Germline trimming cut 0 bases from V and 9 bases from J; bases unmatched to any gene: 6. Looked up from germline, CDR1 is MRHNA and CDR2 is SNTAGT. In DNA, the CDR3 is TGTGCCAGCAGTGACTCCGGCGGGGGGGCCGGTGAGCAGTTCTTC. Translation: CASSDSGGGAGEQFF.

The chain recombines TRBV28 with TRBJ1-5; the D gene is possibly TRBD1 (6 bases). The germline V gene encodes CDR1 MDHEN and CDR2 SYDVKM. Trimming shortened V by 9 bases and J by 4 bases, and 22 bases separated the two germline ends. The CDR3 totals 16 residues. The CDR3 sequence is CASSPRGTGLNQPQHF. In DNA form, the CDR3 reads TGTGCCAGTTCCCCCCGGGGTACAGGGCTTAATCAGCCCCAGCATTTT.

This clone was recorded only once. The chain has TRBV3-1 (or the pseudogene TRBV3-2) and TRBJ2-7; TRBD1 matches 12 bases. Germline V gene data show CDR1 as LGHDT and CDR2 as YNNKEL (reference sequence). The CDR3 is 17 amino acids. V trimming: 3 bases; J trimming: 6 bases; junction bases outside the gene matches: 12. In DNA, the CDR3 is TGTGCCAGCAGCCAGACGAACGTCGGGACAGGGGGCGGCGAGCAGTACTTC. Amino acid sequence: CASSQTNVGTGGGEQYF.

The CDR3 reads CASSRDRGESQYF. The CDR3 DNA reads TGTGCCAGCTCACGGGACAGGGGGGAGTCGCAGTATTTT. V gene TRBV18 combines with J gene TRBJ2-3; 11 positions match TRBD1. There are 13 residues in the CDR3. Germline CDR1 is KGHSH and CDR2 is LQKENI. With V trimmed by 4 bases and J by 10 bases, 4 bases remained unmatched.

The chain recombines TRBV29-1 with TRBJ1-2, with D possibly being TRBD1 (6 bases). The CDR3 consists of 14 residues. The V end lost 4 bases, the J end lost 2 bases, and 14 bases lay between the germline ends. Germline V gene data show CDR1 as SQVTM and CDR2 as ANQGSEA. CDR3 DNA sequence: TGCAGCGTTGCAGCCGGGGGCACCAACTATGGCTACACCTTC. Its translation: CSVAAGGTNYGYTF.

This chain links TRBV18 with TRBJ1-1, with D perhaps matching TRBD1 (5 bases). The CDR3 runs 18 residues. The V end was cut by 4 bases, the J end by 0 bases, with 21 bases between. The V gene's germline CDR1 is KGHSH and CDR2 LQKENI. CDR3 protein: CASSRNMAGTSMNTEAFF. In DNA, the CDR3 is TGTGCCAGCTCACGGAATATGGCAGGGACCTCTATGAACACTGAAGCTTTCTTT.